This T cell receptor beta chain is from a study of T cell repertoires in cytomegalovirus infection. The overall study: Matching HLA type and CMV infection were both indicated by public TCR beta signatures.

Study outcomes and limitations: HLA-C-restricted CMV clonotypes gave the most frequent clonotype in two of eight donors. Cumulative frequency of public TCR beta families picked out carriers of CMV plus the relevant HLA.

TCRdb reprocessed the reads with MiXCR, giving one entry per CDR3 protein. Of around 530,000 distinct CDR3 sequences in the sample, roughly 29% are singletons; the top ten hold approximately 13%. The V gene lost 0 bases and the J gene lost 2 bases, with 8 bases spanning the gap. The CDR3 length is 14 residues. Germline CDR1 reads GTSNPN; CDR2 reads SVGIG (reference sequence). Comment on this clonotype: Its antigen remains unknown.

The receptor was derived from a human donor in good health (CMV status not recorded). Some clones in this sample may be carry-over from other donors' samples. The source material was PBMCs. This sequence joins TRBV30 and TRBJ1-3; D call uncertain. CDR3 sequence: CAWSVGSAGNTIYF. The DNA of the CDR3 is TGTGCCTGGAGTGTAGGGTCAGCTGGAAACACCATATATTTT.